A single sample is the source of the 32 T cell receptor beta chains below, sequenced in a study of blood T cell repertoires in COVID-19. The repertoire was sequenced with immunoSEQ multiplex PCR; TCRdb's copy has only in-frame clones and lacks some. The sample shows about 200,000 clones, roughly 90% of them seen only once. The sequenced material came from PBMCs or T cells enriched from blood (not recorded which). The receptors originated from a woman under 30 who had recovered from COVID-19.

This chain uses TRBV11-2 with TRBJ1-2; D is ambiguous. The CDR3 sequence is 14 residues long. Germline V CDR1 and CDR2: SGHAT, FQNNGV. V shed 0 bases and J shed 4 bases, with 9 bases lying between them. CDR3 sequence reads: CASSLDGPIYGYTF. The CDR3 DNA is TGTGCCAGCAGCTTAGATGGCCCAATCTATGGCTACACCTTC.

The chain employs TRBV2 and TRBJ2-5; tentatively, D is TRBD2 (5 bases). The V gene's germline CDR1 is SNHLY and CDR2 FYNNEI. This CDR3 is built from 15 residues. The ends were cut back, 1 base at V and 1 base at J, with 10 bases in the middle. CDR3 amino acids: CASSEVRATQETQYF. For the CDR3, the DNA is TGTGCCAGCAGTGAAGTGAGGGCGACCCAAGAGACCCAGTACTTC.

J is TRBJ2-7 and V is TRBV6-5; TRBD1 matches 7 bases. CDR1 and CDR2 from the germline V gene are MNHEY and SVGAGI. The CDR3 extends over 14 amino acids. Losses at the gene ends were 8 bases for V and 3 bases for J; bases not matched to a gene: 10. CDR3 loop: CASRPGQNLYEQYF. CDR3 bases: TGTGCCAGCCGACCGGGACAGAACCTCTACGAGCAGTACTTC.

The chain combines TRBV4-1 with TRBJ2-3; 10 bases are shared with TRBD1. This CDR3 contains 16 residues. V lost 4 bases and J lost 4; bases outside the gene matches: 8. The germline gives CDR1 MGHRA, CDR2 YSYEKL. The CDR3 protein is CASSPIDRGRADTQYF. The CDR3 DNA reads TGCGCCAGCAGCCCCATCGACAGGGGGCGCGCAGATACGCAGTATTTT.

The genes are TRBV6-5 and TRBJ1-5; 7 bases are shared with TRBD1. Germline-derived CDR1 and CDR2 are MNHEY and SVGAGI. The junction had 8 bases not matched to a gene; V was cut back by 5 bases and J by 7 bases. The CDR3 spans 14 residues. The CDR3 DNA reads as TGTGCCAGCAGTCTCAGACAGGGAGGACAGCCCCAGCATTTT. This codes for CASSLRQGGQPQHF.

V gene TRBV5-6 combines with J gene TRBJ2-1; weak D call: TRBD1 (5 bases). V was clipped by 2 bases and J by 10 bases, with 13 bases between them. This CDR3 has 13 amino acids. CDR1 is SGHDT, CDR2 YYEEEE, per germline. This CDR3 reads CASSFGTGSEQFF. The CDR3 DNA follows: TGTGCCAGCAGCTTCGGTACAGGTTCCGAGCAGTTCTTC. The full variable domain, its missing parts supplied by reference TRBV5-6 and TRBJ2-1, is DAGVTQSPTHLIKTRGQQVTLRCSPKSGHDTVSWYQQALGQGPQFIFQYYEEEERQRGNFPDRFSGHQFPNYSSELNVNALLLGDSALYLCASSFGTGSEQFFGPGTRLTVL.

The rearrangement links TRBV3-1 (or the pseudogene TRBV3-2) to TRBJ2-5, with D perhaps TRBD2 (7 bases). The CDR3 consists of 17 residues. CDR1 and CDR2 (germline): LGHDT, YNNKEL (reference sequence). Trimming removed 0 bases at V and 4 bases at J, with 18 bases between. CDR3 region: CASSQELRGGSLETQYF. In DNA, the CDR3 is TGTGCCAGCAGCCAAGAACTAAGGGGGGGGAGTTTAGAGACCCAGTACTTC.

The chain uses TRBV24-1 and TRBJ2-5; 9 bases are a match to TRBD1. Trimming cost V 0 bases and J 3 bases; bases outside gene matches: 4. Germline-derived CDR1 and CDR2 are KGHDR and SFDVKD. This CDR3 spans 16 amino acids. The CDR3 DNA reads TGTGCCACCAGTGATTTGGGGGGGACAGGGAAAGAGACCCAGTACTTC. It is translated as CATSDLGGTGKETQYF.

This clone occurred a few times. The CDR3: CAPDDSGGSEAFF. In DNA form, the CDR3 reads TGTGCACCGGACGATAGCGGGGGCTCTGAAGCTTTCTTT. The gene calls are TRBV30 and TRBJ1-1; a weak D match, TRBD1 (6 bases). The CDR3 loop spans 13 amino acids. Germline V gene lookup returns CDR1 GTSNPN and CDR2 SVGIG (reference sequence).

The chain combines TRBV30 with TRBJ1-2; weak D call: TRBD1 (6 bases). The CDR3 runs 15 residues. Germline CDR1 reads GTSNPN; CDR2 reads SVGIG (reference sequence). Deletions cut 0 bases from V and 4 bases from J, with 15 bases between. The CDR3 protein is CAWSVLVGAAYGYTF. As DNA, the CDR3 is TGTGCCTGGAGTGTACTCGTGGGGGCGGCCTATGGCTACACCTTC. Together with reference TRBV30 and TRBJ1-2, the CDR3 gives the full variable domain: SQTIHQWPATLVQPVGSPLSLECTVEGTSNPNLYWYRQAAGRGLQLLFYSVGIGQISSEVPQNLSASRPQDRQFILSSKKLLLSDSGFYLCAWSVLVGAAYGYTFGSGTRLTVV.

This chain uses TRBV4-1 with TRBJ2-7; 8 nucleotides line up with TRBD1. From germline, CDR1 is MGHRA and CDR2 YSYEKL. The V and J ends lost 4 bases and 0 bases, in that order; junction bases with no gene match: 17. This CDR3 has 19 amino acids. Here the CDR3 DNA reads TGCGCCAGCAGCCGCCAACTCCCGGGACAGGTCTTGAGCTCCTACGAGCAGTACTTC. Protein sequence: CASSRQLPGQVLSSYEQYF.

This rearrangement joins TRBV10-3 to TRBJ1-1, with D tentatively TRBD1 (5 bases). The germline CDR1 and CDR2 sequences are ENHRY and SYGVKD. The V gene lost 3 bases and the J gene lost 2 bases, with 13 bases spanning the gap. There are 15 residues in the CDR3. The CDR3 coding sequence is TGTGCCATCAGTGATATCGGGACTCCAAACACTGAAGCTTTCTTT. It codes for CAISDIGTPNTEAFF.

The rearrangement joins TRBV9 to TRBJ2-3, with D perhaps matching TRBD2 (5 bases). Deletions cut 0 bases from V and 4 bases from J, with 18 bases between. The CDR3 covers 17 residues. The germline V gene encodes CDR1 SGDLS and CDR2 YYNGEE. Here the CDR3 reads CASSVATGNSPPDTQYF. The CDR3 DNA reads TGTGCCAGCAGCGTAGCTACGGGGAATTCTCCGCCAGATACGCAGTATTTT.

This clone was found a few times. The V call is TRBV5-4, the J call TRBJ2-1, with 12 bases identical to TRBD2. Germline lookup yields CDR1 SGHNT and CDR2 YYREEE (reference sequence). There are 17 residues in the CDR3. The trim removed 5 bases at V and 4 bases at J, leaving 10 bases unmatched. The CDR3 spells CASRETSGGSFYNEQFF. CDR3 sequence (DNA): TGTGCCAGCAGGGAAACTAGCGGGGGGTCCTTTTACAATGAGCAGTTCTTC.

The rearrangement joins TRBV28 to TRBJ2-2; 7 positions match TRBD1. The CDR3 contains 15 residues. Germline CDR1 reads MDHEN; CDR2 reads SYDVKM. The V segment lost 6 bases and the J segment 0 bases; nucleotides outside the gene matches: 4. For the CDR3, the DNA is TGTGCCAGCAGCCCACAGGGGACGAACACCGGGGAGCTGTTTTTT. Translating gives CASSPQGTNTGELFF.

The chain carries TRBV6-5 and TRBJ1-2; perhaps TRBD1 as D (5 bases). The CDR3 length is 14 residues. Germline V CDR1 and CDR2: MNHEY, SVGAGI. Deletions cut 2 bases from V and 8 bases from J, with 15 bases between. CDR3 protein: CASSYETAPRGYTF. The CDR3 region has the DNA TGTGCCAGCAGTTACGAGACAGCGCCTAGGGGCTACACCTTC.

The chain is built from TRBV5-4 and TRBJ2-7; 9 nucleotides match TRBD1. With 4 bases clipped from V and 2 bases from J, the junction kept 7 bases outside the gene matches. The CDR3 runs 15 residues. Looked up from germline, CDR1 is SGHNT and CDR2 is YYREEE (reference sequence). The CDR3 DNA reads TGTGCCAGCAGCCTTTGGGACAGGGATCCCTACGAGCAGTACTTC. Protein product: CASSLWDRDPYEQYF.

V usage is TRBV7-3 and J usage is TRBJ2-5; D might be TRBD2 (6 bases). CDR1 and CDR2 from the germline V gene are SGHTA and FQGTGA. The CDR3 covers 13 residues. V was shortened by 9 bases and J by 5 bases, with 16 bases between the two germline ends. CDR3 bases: TGTGCCAGGCTCATCGGGGGATTGGAGACCCAGTACTTC. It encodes CARLIGGLETQYF.

The CDR3 DNA is TGTGCCAGTAGTCCGTACGGGGCGGGGGAGTACAATGAGCAGTTCTTC. It specifies CASSPYGAGEYNEQFF. The chain links TRBV19 to TRBJ2-1; 7 nucleotides line up with TRBD2. The CDR3 sequence is 16 residues long. From germline, CDR1 is LNHDA and CDR2 SQIVND (reference sequence). With V trimmed by 5 bases and J by 4 bases, 11 bases remained unmatched.

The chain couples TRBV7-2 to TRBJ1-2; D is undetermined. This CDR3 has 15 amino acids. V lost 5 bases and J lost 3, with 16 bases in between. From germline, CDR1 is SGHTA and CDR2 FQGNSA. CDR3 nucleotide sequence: TGTGCCAGCAGCCCGAGATCGGTAGAATACTATGGCTACACCTTC. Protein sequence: CASSPRSVEYYGYTF. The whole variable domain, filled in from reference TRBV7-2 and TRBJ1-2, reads GAGVSQSPSNKVTEKGKDVELRCDPISGHTALYWYRQSLGQGLEFLIYFQGNSAPDKSGLPSDRFSAERTGGSVSTLTIQRTQQEDSAVYLCASSPRSVEYYGYTFGSGTRLTVV.

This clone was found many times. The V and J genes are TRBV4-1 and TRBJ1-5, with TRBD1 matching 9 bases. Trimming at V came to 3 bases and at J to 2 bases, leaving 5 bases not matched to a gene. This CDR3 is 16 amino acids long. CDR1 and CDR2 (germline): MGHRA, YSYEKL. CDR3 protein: CASSHTGGGGNQPQHF. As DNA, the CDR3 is TGCGCCAGCAGCCACACAGGGGGCGGGGGCAATCAGCCCCAGCATTTT.

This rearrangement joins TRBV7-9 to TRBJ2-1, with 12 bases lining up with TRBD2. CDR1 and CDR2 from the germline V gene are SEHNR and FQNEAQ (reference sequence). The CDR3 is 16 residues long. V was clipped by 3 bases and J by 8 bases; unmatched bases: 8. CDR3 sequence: CASSFVGTSGYHEQFF. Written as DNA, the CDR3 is TGTGCCAGCAGCTTCGTAGGGACTAGCGGGTATCATGAGCAGTTCTTC.

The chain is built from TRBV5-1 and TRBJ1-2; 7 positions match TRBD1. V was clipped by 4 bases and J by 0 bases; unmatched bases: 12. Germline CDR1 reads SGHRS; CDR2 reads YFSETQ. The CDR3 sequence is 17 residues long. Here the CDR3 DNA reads TGCGCCAGCAGCACCCTCGGACAGGCTTTTACTAACTATGGCTACACCTTC. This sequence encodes CASSTLGQAFTNYGYTF.

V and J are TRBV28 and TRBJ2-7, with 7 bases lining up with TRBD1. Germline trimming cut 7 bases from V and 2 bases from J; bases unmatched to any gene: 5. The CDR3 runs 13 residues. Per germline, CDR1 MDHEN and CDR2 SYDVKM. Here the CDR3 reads CASMRDSTYEQYF. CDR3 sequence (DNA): TGTGCCAGCATGAGGGACAGTACCTACGAGCAGTACTTC.

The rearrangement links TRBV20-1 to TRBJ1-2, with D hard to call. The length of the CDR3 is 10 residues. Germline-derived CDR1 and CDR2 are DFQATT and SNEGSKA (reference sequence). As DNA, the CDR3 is TGCAGGGGAGCACGGCGTGGCTACACCTTC. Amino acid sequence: CRGARRGYTF.

The CDR3 DNA reads as TGTGCCAGAAGCTCCGCCAAGGTAGGGCCCAGTAAGGGGGGCTACACCTTC. This translates into CARSSAKVGPSKGGYTF. The chain recombines TRBV5-3 with TRBJ1-2, with D possibly matching TRBD1 (5 bases). Being an ORF, TRBV5-3 has a function that is uncertain. The CDR3 has 17 amino acids. Trimming removed 3 bases at V and 8 bases at J, with 26 bases between.

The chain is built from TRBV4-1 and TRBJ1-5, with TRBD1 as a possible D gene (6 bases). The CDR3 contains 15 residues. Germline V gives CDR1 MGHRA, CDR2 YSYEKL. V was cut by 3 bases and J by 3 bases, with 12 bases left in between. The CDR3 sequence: CASSHDGQLNQPQHF. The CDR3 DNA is TGCGCCAGCAGCCACGACGGACAGCTCAATCAGCCCCAGCATTTT.

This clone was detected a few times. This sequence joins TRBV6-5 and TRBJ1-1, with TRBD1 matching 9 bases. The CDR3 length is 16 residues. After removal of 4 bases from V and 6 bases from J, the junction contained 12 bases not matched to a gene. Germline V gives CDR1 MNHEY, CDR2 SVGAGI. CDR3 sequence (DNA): TGTGCCAGCAGTTCGGGCTTACAGGGGGCGGGGGCTGAAGCTTTCTTT. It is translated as CASSSGLQGAGAEAFF.

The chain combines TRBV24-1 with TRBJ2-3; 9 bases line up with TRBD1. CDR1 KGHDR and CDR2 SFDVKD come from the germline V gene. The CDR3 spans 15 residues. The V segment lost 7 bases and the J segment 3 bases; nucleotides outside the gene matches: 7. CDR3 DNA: TGTGCCACCAGCACTTCCGGGACAGGGACAGATACGCAGTATTTT. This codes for CATSTSGTGTDTQYF.

This chain's CDR3 is CASSEYSSETQYF. The CDR3 region has the DNA TGTGCCAGCAGTGAATACAGTTCGGAGACCCAGTACTTC. This sequence joins TRBV25-1 and TRBJ2-5; D ambiguous. The CDR3 length is 13 residues. The germline V gene encodes CDR1 MGHDK and CDR2 SYGVNS. V was pared by 0 bases and J by 5 bases, with 7 bases between. The full variable domain, rest sourced from reference TRBV25-1 and TRBJ2-5, is EADIYQTPRYLVIGTGKKITLECSQTMGHDKMYWYQQDPGMELHLIHYSYGVNSTEKGDLSSESTVSRIRTEHFPLTLESARPSHTSQYLCASSEYSSETQYFGPGTRLLVL.

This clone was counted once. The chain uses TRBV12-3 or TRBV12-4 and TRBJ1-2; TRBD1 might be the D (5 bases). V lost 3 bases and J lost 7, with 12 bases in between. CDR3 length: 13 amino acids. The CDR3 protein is CASSLGTVRGYTF. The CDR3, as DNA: TGTGCCAGCAGTTTGGGGACTGTGCGTGGCTACACCTTC.

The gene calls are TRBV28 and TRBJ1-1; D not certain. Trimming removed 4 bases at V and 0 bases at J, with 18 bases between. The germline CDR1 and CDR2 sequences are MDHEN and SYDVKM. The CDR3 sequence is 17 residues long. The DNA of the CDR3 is TGTGCCAGCAGTTGGTCCACTGCAAGTGCGGTGAACACTGAAGCTTTCTTT. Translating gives CASSWSTASAVNTEAFF. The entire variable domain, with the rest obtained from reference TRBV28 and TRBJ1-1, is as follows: DVKVTQSSRYLVKRTGEKVFLECVQDMDHENMFWYRQDPGLGLRLIYFSYDVKMKEKGDIPEGYSVSREKKERFSLILESASTNQTSMYLCASSWSTASAVNTEAFFGQGTRLTVV.